This T cell receptor beta chain is from a study of siplizumab effects on memory and regulatory T cells (dated 2019 in TCRdb). The study in broad terms: The effect of the anti-CD2 antibody siplizumab on alloreactive T-cell subsets was examined in allogeneic mixed lymphocyte reactions constructed from human PBMCs. The investigation overall reported the following: Because sequences at frequencies below about 10^-5 were poorly captured, only a minor fraction of alloreactive clones could be mapped back to unstimulated subsets. Greater diversity appeared to be present in unstimulated naive T cells than in memory T cells, and a substantial contribution to the alloresponse seemed to be made by naive cells. Roughly 75-97% of proliferating CD4+ or CD8+ clones could not be assigned a naive or memory phenotype. Siplizumab significantly reduced the cumulative frequency of alloreactive sequences traceable to unstimulated CD4+ memory T cells. Of the alloreactive CD4+ clones that could be mapped, the Treg-derived share averaged roughly 73% with siplizumab compared with around 25% in control reactions. Whether proliferating Tregs from siplizumab cultures actually had suppressive function was not functionally confirmed.

Germline trimming amounts to 4 bases on V and 4 bases on J, with 4 as the count of junction bases outside the gene matches. From cysteine to phenylalanine, the CDR3 is 14 amino acids long. Solely the CDR3 DNA is kept, with 42 bases framed from the first base. The CDR1 and CDR2 encoded by the germline V gene (reference sequence) are MNHEY and SMNVEV. Sorted unstimulated T cells, along with proliferating T cells recovered from mixed lymphocyte reactions, underwent TCRbeta CDR3 sequencing. Fresh whole blood from around eleven HLA-typed healthy donors served as the source for isolating PBMCs. Library preparation used the immunoSEQ multiplex PCR assay. Approximately 100,000 TCR templates per sample were assayed on the deep sequencing platform. Genomic DNA extracted from sorted T cells was the material used for TCRbeta CDR3 sequencing. On the study's bioinformatics: The R programming language was used for clonal analysis of the TCRbeta CDR3 data. Alloreactive CD4+ and CD8+ clones were defined by comparing unstimulated samples with post-reaction CFSE-low samples. Regulatory or non-regulatory origin was assigned to alloreactive CD4+ clones by matching of sequences to sorted unstimulated Treg and non-Treg repertoires. TCRdb holds this immuneACCESS table with in-frame rearrangements only. Some clones are missing; in checked studies, unresolved V genes explain under half, and the rest has no known cause. The V and J calls and the clone size are those of that table, but D and trimming were determined from the DNA. This sample holds 70,000 to 100,000 clones; 93% were observed only once. The ten largest clones represent around 6.5% of the sample.

This clone was seen a single time. The antigen this receptor binds is unknown. Base qualities were left out, and no much larger clone turns up one base away. This clonotype originated in a human donor in good health. The V and J genes are TRBV27 and TRBJ2-5, with 9 bases in between that match TRBD2. Specimen: CD8+ T cells sorted from blood. The DNA sequence is as follows: TGTGCCAGCAGTTCGGCAGCGGGGGGAGAGACCCAGTACTTC. This gives the protein CASSSAAGGETQYF.